This T cell receptor beta chain was recovered during a study of T-cell reconstitution after alpha-beta-depleted transplantation in children. Germline loops: CDR1 SQVTM, CDR2 ANQGSEA. This CDR3 has 13 residues. V was cut by 3 bases and J by 0 bases, with 8 bases left in between. This clonotype has a count of ten or more. Unique molecular identifiers featured in how the TCRbeta library was prepared. TCRdb fed the PCR reads into MiXCR, producing one record per CDR3 protein. The table records about 230,000 distinct CDR3 sequences, about a tenth of them present only once. The specimen comprised PBMCs from the stem cell graft donor, sampled from the stem cell graft. The receptor was derived from a human donor who donated a stem cell graft to a child with acute lymphoblastic leukemia. The chain joins TRBV29-1 to TRBJ2-5, with D possibly TRBD1 on 6 matching bases. The CDR3 protein is CSVDKGDQETQYF. The CDR3 DNA is TGCAGCGTTGATAAGGGGGACCAAGAGACCCAGTACTTC.